Each of the 14 T cell receptor beta chains below was sequenced from the same sample in a study of blood T cell repertoires in COVID-19. Sequencing used immunoSEQ multiplex PCR; TCRdb keeps in-frame clones, though not all of them. The sample holds fewer than 150,000 clones; about 80% are singletons and the top ten take roughly a tenth. Sequences were obtained from peripheral blood. Receptor source: a human donor in a cohort sampled during active COVID-19.

This rearrangement joins TRBV29-1 to TRBJ2-3; 8 positions agree with TRBD2. The V and J ends lost 3 bases and 4 bases, in that order; junction bases with no gene match: 6. Germline-derived CDR1 and CDR2 are SQVTM and ANQGSEA. The CDR3 sequence is 14 residues long. Here the CDR3 reads CSVDRGGFADTQYF. CDR3 nucleotides: TGCAGCGTTGATCGCGGGGGGTTCGCAGATACGCAGTATTTT.

Of note for this clone: A much larger clone is a single base away; this may be a read error. This sequence joins TRBV3-1 (or the pseudogene TRBV3-2) and TRBJ1-1; D gene unclear. The length of the CDR3 is 14 residues. Germline assignment: CDR1 LGHDT and CDR2 YNNKEL (reference sequence). Trimming stripped 1 base from V and 1 base from J, with 7 bases between. CDR3 region: CASSQGEGNTEAFF. The CDR3 DNA reads as TGTGCCAGCAGCCAAGGGGAGGGGAACACTGAAGCTTTCTTT.

Only one count was recorded for this clone. The chain links TRBV6-5 to TRBJ2-3, with no clear D. CDR1 MNHEY and CDR2 SVGAGI come from the germline V gene. The CDR3 covers 15 residues. Trimming stripped 0 bases from V and 2 bases from J, with 9 bases between. In DNA, the CDR3 is TGTGCCAGCAGTTACTCAGACAAATCCACAGATACGCAGTATTTT. Protein product: CASSYSDKSTDTQYF.

J is TRBJ2-7 and V is TRBV14; a possible D gene is TRBD1 (6 bases). The germline V gene encodes CDR1 SGHDN and CDR2 FVKESK. The CDR3 runs 16 residues. V shed 2 bases and J shed 3 bases, with 17 bases lying between them. CDR3 nucleotide sequence: TGTGCCAGCAGCCAACCCGGACAGATAAGAAGCTACGAGCAGTACTTC. Protein sequence: CASSQPGQIRSYEQYF.

The chain combines TRBV14 with TRBJ1-1, with no clear D. The ends were cut back, 6 bases at V and 1 base at J, with 9 bases in the middle. There are 13 residues in the CDR3. CDR1 is SGHDN, CDR2 FVKESK, per germline. Here the CDR3 reads CASRLIENTEAFF. The CDR3 coding sequence is TGTGCCAGCAGACTTATAGAGAACACTGAAGCTTTCTTT.

The gene calls are TRBV19 and TRBJ1-1, with unresolved D. The CDR3 runs 13 residues. The V gene's germline CDR1 is LNHDA and CDR2 SQIVND (reference sequence). Trimming cost V 5 bases and J 3 bases, with 10 bases left between them. CDR3 DNA: TGTGCCAGTAGTCCGCGTGCGGACACTGAAGCTTTCTTT. It specifies CASSPRADTEAFF.

This chain joins TRBV5-1 and TRBJ2-7, with 7 bases aligning to TRBD1. CDR1 is SGHRS, CDR2 YFSETQ, per germline. Losses at the gene ends were 5 bases for V and 2 bases for J; bases not matched to a gene: 13. This CDR3 comprises 16 residues. This chain's CDR3 is CASRLILLDRPYEQYF. The CDR3 DNA reads as TGCGCCAGCAGACTTATCCTCCTGGACAGGCCCTACGAGCAGTACTTC. The complete variable domain, with remaining parts taken from reference TRBV5-1 and TRBJ2-7, reads KAGVTQTPRYLIKTRGQQVTLSCSPISGHRSVSWYQQTPGQGLQFLFEYFSETQRNKGNFPGRFSGRQFSNSRSEMNVSTLELGDSALYLCASRLILLDRPYEQYFGPGTRLTVT.

This clone was observed a handful of times. The chain couples TRBV6-5 to TRBJ2-7; D might be TRBD2 (6 bases). Per the germline V gene, CDR1 is MNHEY and CDR2 is SVGAGI. The CDR3 loop spans 14 amino acids. V dropped 5 bases and J dropped 4 bases, with 15 bases sitting between them. The CDR3 region has the DNA TGTGCCAGCAGTCCCTCAGGGACTTCTTACGAGCAGTACTTC. Translated, it gives CASSPSGTSYEQYF.

The genes are TRBV9 and TRBJ1-3; D ambiguous. The CDR3 extends over 14 amino acids. Trimming removed 2 bases at V and 0 bases at J, with 6 bases between. Per germline, CDR1 SGDLS and CDR2 YYNGEE. Here the CDR3 DNA reads TGTGCCAGCAGCGTTAGCTACTCTGGAAACACCATATATTTT. This encodes CASSVSYSGNTIYF.

The chain uses TRBV28 and TRBJ1-1; unclear D gene. Germline V gives CDR1 MDHEN, CDR2 SYDVKM. The CDR3 covers 15 residues. Trimming stripped 3 bases from V and 4 bases from J, with 15 bases between. CDR3 region: CASSLRPRLGTEAFF. As DNA, the CDR3 is TGTGCCAGCAGTTTGCGGCCCCGGCTGGGCACTGAAGCTTTCTTT.

Only one count was recorded for this clone. The chain joins TRBV5-5 to TRBJ1-6, with D unresolved. Looked up from germline, CDR1 is SGHKS and CDR2 is YYEKEE (reference sequence). CDR3 length equals 16 residues. V shed 4 bases and J shed 8 bases, with 19 bases lying between them. DNA for the CDR3: TGTGCCAGCAGCCCTGGTGTCGGGTTTGGAGATTCACCCCTCCACTTT. This sequence encodes CASSPGVGFGDSPLHF.

V and J are TRBV7-3 and TRBJ2-1; D is undetermined. Trimming stripped 2 bases from V and 4 bases from J, with 6 bases between. The CDR3 extends over 13 amino acids. The germline CDR1 and CDR2 sequences are SGHTA and FQGTGA. Written as DNA, the CDR3 is TGTGCCAGCAGCTTAGGGCTTTACAATGAGCAGTTCTTC. Residues: CASSLGLYNEQFF.

The V call is TRBV5-1, the J call TRBJ2-5; 9 positions agree with TRBD2. This CDR3 region has 14 residues. V trimming: 0 bases; J trimming: 4 bases; junction bases outside the gene matches: 1. CDR1 and CDR2 from the germline V gene are SGHRS and YFSETQ. CDR3 loop: CASSLGSGGETQYF. The CDR3 nucleotides read TGCGCCAGCAGCTTGGGTAGCGGGGGAGAGACCCAGTACTTC.

This clone was counted once. This chain links TRBV5-1 with TRBJ1-1, with 8 bases that match TRBD1. The CDR3 is 16 amino acids. V was clipped by 4 bases and J by 1 base; unmatched bases: 9. The germline V gene has CDR1 SGHRS and CDR2 YFSETQ. CDR3: CASSPDRGASNTEAFF. As DNA, the CDR3 is TGCGCCAGCAGCCCCGACAGGGGAGCGTCGAACACTGAAGCTTTCTTT. The full variable domain, completed using reference TRBV5-1 and TRBJ1-1, is KAGVTQTPRYLIKTRGQQVTLSCSPISGHRSVSWYQQTPGQGLQFLFEYFSETQRNKGNFPGRFSGRQFSNSRSEMNVSTLELGDSALYLCASSPDRGASNTEAFFGQGTRLTVV.